This is a list of T cell receptor beta chains from one sample in a study of CXCR3-negative and CXCR3-positive naive CD8 T cells. From the 5' RACE reads, TCRdb lists one entry per CDR3 protein and no DNA. This sample's table has fewer than 140,000 distinct CDR3 sequences. Specimen: naive CXCR3+ CD8+ T cells from blood. The receptors shown here come from a human donor in good health. Some clones in this sample may be carry-over from other donors' samples. Each CDR3 is given with its conserved first and last residue.

V: TRBV6-1; J: TRBJ1-2; CDR3: CASSEANYGYTF
V: TRBV28; J: TRBJ2-5; CDR3: CATKTFDQTQYF
V: TRBV7-2; J: TRBJ2-7; CDR3: CASSFYGPSYEQYF
V: TRBV11-2; J: TRBJ2-1; CDR3: CASSLTPRAQFF
V: TRBV29-1; J: TRBJ2-3; CDR3: CSVEPSSVVSERELNTQYF
V: TRBV10-1; J: TRBJ2-1; CDR3: CASSRDSYTMKQFF
V: TRBV7-9; J: TRBJ1-5; CDR3: CASSSSGEPQHF
V: TRBV28; J: TRBJ1-1; CDR3: CASSRQGWATEAFF
V: TRBV9; J: TRBJ2-1; CDR3: CASSGSGLAKEQFF
V: TRBV7-9; J: TRBJ2-3; CDR3: CASSSAEDRGRDTQYF
V: TRBV11-2; J: TRBJ2-7; CDR3: CASSLWDGKYEQYF
V: TRBV5-6; J: TRBJ2-2; CDR3: CASSLLRRVTGELFF
V: TRBV4-3; J: TRBJ2-7; CDR3: CASSQDLDREQYF
V: TRBV28; J: TRBJ2-5; CDR3: CASSSTAEETQYF
V: TRBV4-1; J: TRBJ2-3; CDR3: CASKSMQRGTDTQYF
V: TRBV25-1; J: TRBJ1-2; CDR3: CASSEGMPVGGYTF
V: TRBV20-1; J: TRBJ2-1; CDR3: CSVIALYGTSGLGIEQFF
V: TRBV20-1; J: TRBJ2-7; CDR3: CSARDDTGNSPYEQYF
V: TRBV12-3/TRBV12-4; J: TRBJ2-1; CDR3: CAGGQGWDEQFF
V: TRBV29-1; J: TRBJ2-1; CDR3: CSVMTGLYNEQFF
V: TRBV20-1; J: TRBJ1-1; CDR3: CSARTDQDTEAFF
V: TRBV5-1; J: TRBJ2-1; CDR3: CASSLEAVSRNEQFF
V: TRBV14; J: TRBJ1-2; CDR3: CACSLGTANYGYTF
V: TRBV4-3; J: TRBJ2-7; CDR3: CASSQGIGAHEQYF
V: TRBV20-1; J: TRBJ2-1; CDR3: CSAVRGYNNEQFF
V: TRBV5-5; J: TRBJ2-7; CDR3: CASSLTGHPDDEQYF
V: TRBV12-5; J: TRBJ2-7; CDR3: CASGLASFLSREVEQYF
V: TRBV10-3; J: TRBJ2-3; CDR3: CAISDMLTDTQYF
V: TRBV21-1; J: TRBJ1-2; CDR3: CASGRSDGYTF
V: TRBV4-1; J: TRBJ1-4; CDR3: CASSPHAGQPGGEKLFF
V: TRBV6-5; J: TRBJ2-6; CDR3: CASSYGTGSGANVLTF
V: TRBV7-3; J: TRBJ1-1; CDR3: CASSLRGRTDMNTEAFF
V: TRBV9; J: TRBJ2-7; CDR3: CASSVAQLPYEQYF
V: TRBV7-9; J: TRBJ2-3; CDR3: CASSLWGQGTDTQYF
V: TRBV7-2; J: TRBJ2-5; CDR3: CASRPTGEETQYF
V: TRBV20-1; J: TRBJ2-7; CDR3: CSAAQDRANYEQYF
V: TRBV19; J: TRBJ2-5; CDR3: CASTTDRFQETQYF
V: TRBV12-3/TRBV12-4; J: TRBJ2-5; CDR3: CASSLMAETQYF
V: TRBV6-2/TRBV6-3; J: TRBJ2-7; CDR3: CASSDSPEQYF
V: TRBV29-1; J: TRBJ2-7; CDR3: CSVQGEDYEQYF